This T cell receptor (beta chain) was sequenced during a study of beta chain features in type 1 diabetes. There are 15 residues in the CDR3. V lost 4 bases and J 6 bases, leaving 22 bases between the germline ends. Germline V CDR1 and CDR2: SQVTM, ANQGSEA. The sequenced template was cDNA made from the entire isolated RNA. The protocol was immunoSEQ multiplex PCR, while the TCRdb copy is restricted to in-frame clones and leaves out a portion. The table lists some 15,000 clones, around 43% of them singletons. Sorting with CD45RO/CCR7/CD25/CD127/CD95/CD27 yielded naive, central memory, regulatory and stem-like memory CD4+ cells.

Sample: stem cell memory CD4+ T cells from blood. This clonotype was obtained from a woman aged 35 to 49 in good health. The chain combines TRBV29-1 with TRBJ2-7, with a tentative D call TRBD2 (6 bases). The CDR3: CSVVYTRRGKVEQYF. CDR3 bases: TGCAGCGTTGTATACACCCGCCGGGGGAAGGTCGAGCAGTACTTC.